These 19 T cell receptor beta chains originate from one sample sequenced in a study of T cells after yellow fever vaccination (dated by TCRdb to between 2018 and 2021). In the paper's terms, the treatment or condition label means: live attenuated yellow fever vaccine strain. Library preparation used 5' RACE. The sample was run on an Illumina NovaSeq 6000. Using fastp at Q25 and MiXCR, TCRdb reprocessed the public reads and kept productive beta chains. Entries that share a CDR3 protein sequence are merged under the most common genes and DNA. Counted in this sample were some 250,000 distinct CDR3 sequences; roughly 3.7% of them appeared once. Under 20% of the sample goes to the ten largest clones. The input for sequencing was PBMCs, taken 15 days after the yellow fever booster vaccination. The receptors stem from a man younger than 35 who received the YFV17D yellow fever vaccine.

This clonotype came up many times. V is TRBV20-1 and J is TRBJ2-2; D not certain. CDR1 and CDR2 (germline): DFQATT, SNEGSKA (reference sequence). V lost 3 bases and J lost 5, with 13 bases in between. The CDR3 totals 14 residues. CDR3 protein: CSASSRLGTGELFF. The CDR3 DNA is TGCAGTGCTAGTTCGCGGTTGGGGACCGGGGAGCTGTTTTTT.

There are many counts of this clonotype. The chain employs TRBV7-9 and TRBJ1-4, with TRBD1 as a possible D gene (6 bases). There are 14 residues in the CDR3. Germline-derived CDR1 and CDR2 are SEHNR and FQNEAQ (reference sequence). Trimming shortened V by 4 bases and J by 13 bases, and 19 bases separated the two germline ends. In nucleotides, the CDR3 is TGTGCCAGCAGCTCAGACCCTTACACAGGGCGACTGTTTTTT. This sequence encodes CASSSDPYTGRLFF.

Ten or more counts support this clonotype. The rearrangement links TRBV7-3 to TRBJ1-5; no firm D call. The V gene lost 2 bases and the J gene lost 11 bases, with 13 bases spanning the gap. This CDR3 is built from 13 residues. Per germline, CDR1 SGHTA and CDR2 FQGTGA. CDR3 residues: CASSLGPLEAQHF. DNA of the CDR3: TGTGCCAGCAGCTTAGGGCCCCTGGAGGCCCAGCATTTT.

This clonotype was seen at least ten times. The rearrangement joins TRBV4-3 to TRBJ2-7; D is perhaps TRBD1 or TRBD2 (5 bases each). The ends were cut back, 3 bases at V and 4 bases at J, with 19 bases in the middle. From germline, CDR1 is LGHNA and CDR2 YSLEER. CDR3 size: 16 residues. CDR3 sequence (DNA): TGCGCCAGCAGCCATTTCGGGGCAGGCGTAGTATACGAGCAGTACTTC. This gives the protein CASSHFGAGVVYEQYF.

This clonotype has at least ten counts. This sequence joins TRBV7-2 and TRBJ2-3; TRBD2 agrees at 11 bases. Trimming removed 3 bases from V and 4 bases from J; junction bases left unmatched: 9. The CDR3 totals 17 residues. Germline V gives CDR1 SGHTA, CDR2 FQGNSA. CDR3 in amino acids: CASSFPLAGGLADTQYF. The CDR3 DNA sequence: TGTGCCAGCAGCTTCCCGCTAGCGGGGGGTCTAGCAGATACGCAGTATTTT.

This clonotype was seen repeatedly, ten times or more. The chain combines TRBV20-1 with TRBJ1-2; D might be TRBD1 (6 bases). The length of the CDR3 is 14 residues. CDR1 is DFQATT, CDR2 SNEGSKA, per germline (reference sequence). V lost 5 bases and J lost 4, with 17 bases in between. CDR3 DNA: TGCAGTGCTTCGGACAGAGGGATCGTCTATGGCTACACCTTC. Protein product: CSASDRGIVYGYTF.

This clonotype was detected many times. V usage is TRBV20-1 and J usage is TRBJ1-2, with D tentatively TRBD1 (6 bases). V lost 6 bases and J 2 bases, leaving 13 bases between the germline ends. The CDR3 contains 13 residues. CDR1 and CDR2 from the germline V gene are DFQATT and SNEGSKA (reference sequence). CDR3: CSAEPGHNYGYTF. The CDR3, as DNA: TGCAGTGCAGAACCGGGACACAACTATGGCTACACCTTC.

There are many counts of this clonotype. This rearrangement joins TRBV15 to TRBJ2-1; the D is unclear. This CDR3 has 13 residues. V was shortened by 4 bases and J by 3 bases, with 7 bases between the two germline ends. The V gene's germline CDR1 is LNHNV and CDR2 YYDKDF (reference sequence). CDR3: CATSNSRYNEQFF. The CDR3 DNA sequence: TGTGCCACCAGCAACAGCCGCTACAATGAGCAGTTCTTC.

This clonotype has ten or more counts. An end of the junction differs from the germline gene, which may be a read error. For the CDR3, the DNA is TGTGCCAGCAACTTGAGAGGGACAGGGGGTTCACCCCTCCACTTT. It specifies CASNLRGTGGSPLHF. The V gene is TRBV5-6, the J gene TRBJ1-6, with 11 positions matching TRBD1. The CDR3 has 15 residues. The germline V gene encodes CDR1 SGHDT and CDR2 YYEEEE. The full variable domain, its missing parts supplied by reference TRBV5-6 and TRBJ1-6, is DAGVTQSPTHLIKTRGQQVTLRCSPKSGHDTVSWYQQALGQGPQFIFQYYEEEERQRGNFPDRFSGHQFPNYSSELNVNALLLGDSALYLCASNLRGTGGSPLHFGNGTRLTVT.

This clonotype was picked up many times. The rearrangement joins TRBV6-5 to TRBJ2-3, with D possibly TRBD2 on 6 matching bases. Trimming shortened V by 5 bases and J by 4 bases, and 19 bases separated the two germline ends. The germline gives CDR1 MNHEY, CDR2 SVGAGI. This CDR3 is built from 16 residues. For the CDR3, the DNA is TGTGCCAGCAGTGCTCCGGGCGCGGGGATAGCAGATACGCAGTATTTT. The encoded protein is CASSAPGAGIADTQYF.

Ten or more counts support this clonotype. This sequence joins TRBV7-2 and TRBJ2-3, with D perhaps matching TRBD2 (6 bases). V shed 1 base and J shed 1 base, with 9 bases lying between them. The CDR3 covers 15 residues. The germline CDR1 and CDR2 sequences are SGHTA and FQGNSA. In nucleotides, the CDR3 is TGTGCCAGCAGCTTAGGGGGGGATGGCACAGATACGCAGTATTTT. This gives the protein CASSLGGDGTDTQYF.

This clonotype was detected many times. This chain joins TRBV5-1 and TRBJ1-1, with D perhaps matching TRBD1 (6 bases). From germline, CDR1 is SGHRS and CDR2 YFSETQ. The CDR3 sequence is 15 residues long. V was shortened by 3 bases and J by 0 bases, with 12 bases between the two germline ends. The CDR3 nucleotides read TGCGCCAGCAGCTGGGTTGACAGGCTGAACACTGAAGCTTTCTTT. It codes for CASSWVDRLNTEAFF.

This clonotype has at least ten counts. The CDR3 loop reads CASSLAKGGQPQHF. The CDR3 DNA follows: TGTGCCAGCAGCTTAGCGAAAGGTGGTCAGCCCCAGCATTTT. The rearrangement links TRBV7-2 to TRBJ1-5; D is ambiguous. The V end lost 0 bases, the J end lost 6 bases, and 9 bases lay between the germline ends. The CDR3 totals 14 residues. Germline-derived CDR1 and CDR2 are SGHTA and FQGNSA.

The genes are TRBV4-3 and TRBJ2-5, with 7 bases fitting TRBD1. After removal of 2 bases from V and 4 bases from J, the junction contained 4 bases not matched to a gene. Germline-derived CDR1 and CDR2 are LGHNA and YSLEER. CDR3 length: 14 residues. In nucleotides, the CDR3 is TGCGCCAGCAGCCAACACAGGGGTGGAGAGACCCAGTACTTC. It translates to CASSQHRGGETQYF.

This clonotype was seen ten or more times. The chain employs TRBV24-1 and TRBJ2-2; D possibly uses TRBD1 or TRBD2 (6 bases each). This CDR3 region has 16 residues. V lost 4 bases to trimming and J lost 0 bases, with 11 bases between them. The V gene's germline CDR1 is KGHDR and CDR2 SFDVKD. The CDR3 spells CATSESGAPNTGELFF. CDR3 sequence (DNA): TGTGCCACCAGTGAGTCGGGGGCCCCGAACACCGGGGAGCTGTTTTTT.

This clonotype was picked up many times. This rearrangement joins TRBV27 to TRBJ1-1; D gene ambiguous. Looked up from germline, CDR1 is MNHEY and CDR2 is SMNVEV (reference sequence). The CDR3 is made up of 15 amino acids. Between the trimmed V and J ends, which lost 5 bases and 0 bases, there was a span of 13 bases. The CDR3 reads CASSHRGVVNTEAFF. The CDR3 DNA reads as TGTGCCAGCAGTCACCGTGGAGTGGTGAACACTGAAGCTTTCTTT.

This clonotype has ten or more counts. This sequence joins TRBV29-1 and TRBJ1-4; TRBD1 matches 8 bases. The V gene end was trimmed by 7 bases and the J gene end by 10 bases; junction bases not matched to a gene: 17. Germline assignment: CDR1 SQVTM and CDR2 ANQGSEA. There are 15 residues in the CDR3. The CDR3 DNA is TGCAGCGCCCGACATACAGGACAGGGTTTGGGAAAACTGTTTTTT. It yields the protein CSARHTGQGLGKLFF.

This clonotype showed up many times. This chain connects TRBV7-8 to TRBJ2-5; 7 nucleotides match TRBD2. The trim removed 5 bases at V and 5 bases at J, leaving 8 bases unmatched. The CDR3 contains 14 residues. The V gene's germline CDR1 is SGHVS and CDR2 FQNEAQ. The CDR3 nucleotides are TGTGCCAGCAGCCGGACTCACGGGAGGGAGACCCAGTACTTC. This sequence encodes CASSRTHGRETQYF.

Many counts were recorded for this clonotype. V usage is TRBV7-2 and J usage is TRBJ2-4, with D maybe TRBD1 (5 bases). The CDR3 runs 16 residues. The V gene lost 5 bases and the J gene lost 0 bases, with 14 bases spanning the gap. Germline assignment: CDR1 SGHTA and CDR2 FQGNSA. In DNA form, the CDR3 reads TGTGCCAGCAGCCCGCAGGGCCTTCTAGCCAAAAACATTCAGTACTTC. This gives the protein CASSPQGLLAKNIQYF.